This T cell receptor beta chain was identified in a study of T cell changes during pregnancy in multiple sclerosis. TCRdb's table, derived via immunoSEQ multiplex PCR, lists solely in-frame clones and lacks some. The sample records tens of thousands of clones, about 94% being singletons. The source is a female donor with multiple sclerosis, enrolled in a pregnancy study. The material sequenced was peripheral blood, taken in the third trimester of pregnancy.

CDR3 bases: TGCAGCGTTACCAACAGGGAGATGGTCTACGAGCAGTACTTC. Residues: CSVTNREMVYEQYF. This chain uses TRBV29-1 with TRBJ2-7; possibly TRBD1 for D (6 bases). The CDR3 is 14 residues long. Trimming stripped 5 bases from V and 3 bases from J, with 17 bases between. Germline assignment: CDR1 SQVTM and CDR2 ANQGSEA.